This T cell receptor (beta chain) emerged from a study of blood T cell repertoires in COVID-19. Clones were read by immunoSEQ multiplex PCR, and TCRdb kept only the in-frame ones, dropping some. The sample records roughly 29,000 clones, about two thirds being singletons. This receptor was identified in a boy between 2 and 10 years old with active or convalescent COVID-19. The specimen sequenced was peripheral blood.

The CDR3 loop reads CSVGQGGTYEQYF. The DNA of the CDR3 is TGCAGCGTTGGACAGGGTGGAACCTACGAGCAGTACTTC. The chain has TRBV29-1 and TRBJ2-7, with TRBD1 matching 7 bases. This CDR3 has 13 residues. With 4 bases clipped from V and 2 bases from J, the junction kept 5 bases outside the gene matches. Germline CDR1 is SQVTM and CDR2 is ANQGSEA.